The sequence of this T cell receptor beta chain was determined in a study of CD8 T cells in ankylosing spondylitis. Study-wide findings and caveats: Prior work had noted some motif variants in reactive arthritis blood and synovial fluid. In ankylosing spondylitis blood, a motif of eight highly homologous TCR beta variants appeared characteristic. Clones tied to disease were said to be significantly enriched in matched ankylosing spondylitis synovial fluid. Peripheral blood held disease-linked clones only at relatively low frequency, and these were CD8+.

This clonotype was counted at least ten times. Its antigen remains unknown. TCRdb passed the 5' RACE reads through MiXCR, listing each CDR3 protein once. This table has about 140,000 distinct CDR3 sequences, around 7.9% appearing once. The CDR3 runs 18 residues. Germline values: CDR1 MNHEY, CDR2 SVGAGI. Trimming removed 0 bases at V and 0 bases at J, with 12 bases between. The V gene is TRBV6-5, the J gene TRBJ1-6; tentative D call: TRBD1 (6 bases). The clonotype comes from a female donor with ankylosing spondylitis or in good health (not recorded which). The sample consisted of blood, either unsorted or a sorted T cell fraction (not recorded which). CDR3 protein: CASSYSIRGSSYNSPLHF. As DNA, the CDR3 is TGTGCCAGCAGTTACTCGATAAGGGGGAGCTCCTATAATTCACCCCTCCACTTT.